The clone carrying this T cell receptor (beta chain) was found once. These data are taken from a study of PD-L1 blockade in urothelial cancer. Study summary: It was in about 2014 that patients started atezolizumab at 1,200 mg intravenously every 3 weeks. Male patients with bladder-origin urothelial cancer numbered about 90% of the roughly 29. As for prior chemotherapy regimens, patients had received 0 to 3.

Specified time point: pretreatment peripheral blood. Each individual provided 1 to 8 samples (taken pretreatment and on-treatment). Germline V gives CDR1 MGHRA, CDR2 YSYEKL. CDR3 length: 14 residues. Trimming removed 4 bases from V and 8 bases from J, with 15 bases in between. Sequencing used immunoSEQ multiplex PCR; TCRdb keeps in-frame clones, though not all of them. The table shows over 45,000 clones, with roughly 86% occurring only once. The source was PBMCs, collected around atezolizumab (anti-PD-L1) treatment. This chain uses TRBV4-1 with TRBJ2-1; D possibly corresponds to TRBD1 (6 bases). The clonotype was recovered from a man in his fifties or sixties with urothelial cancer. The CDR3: CASSRLTGFDEQFF. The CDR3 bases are TGCGCCAGCAGCCGACTAACAGGGTTCGATGAGCAGTTCTTC.